Sequencing of this TCR beta chain was carried out in a study of T cell responses to AZD1222 COVID-19 vaccine. The wider study: The study pooled second doses at about 4 or about 12 weeks. General study results and limits: Mostly white British, mostly female donors; authors suggested clonal diversity may be underestimated. Close to half of all spike-specific TCRs reportedly target regions of the variants that are unmutated.

Germline values: CDR1 LNHNV, CDR2 YYDKDF (reference sequence). The CDR3 length is 12 residues. Trimming took 2 bases from V and 14 from J, leaving 14 bases between them. There are a few counts of this clone. The antigen is not known. Sequencing used immunoSEQ multiplex PCR; TCRdb keeps in-frame clones, though not all of them. Of 150,000 or so clones listed, 89% were seen once; the top ten hold about 6%. The origin of this receptor is an adult in good health. Material: peripheral blood, obtained on day 0 of AZD1222 vaccination. The V and J genes are TRBV15 and TRBJ2-3; D may be TRBD2 (6 bases). CDR3 sequence reads: CATSRSDYQWYF. The CDR3 DNA reads TGTGCCACCAGCAGATCGGACTACCAATGGTATTTT.